This TCR beta chain originates from a study of CD8 T cells in Susac syndrome. RNA totalling roughly 0.5 to 1 ug underwent reverse transcription with random hexamers. Using its own MiXCR run on the immunoSEQ multiplex PCR reads, TCRdb lists one record per CDR3 protein. This table holds about 300,000 distinct CDR3 sequences, about 90% found once. The authors carried out high-throughput sequencing of TCR beta. They applied it to CD8+ and CD4+ T cells obtained from blood. The receptor's source is a human donor with multiple sclerosis. The sequenced material came from CD4+ T cells from PBMCs.

The DNA of the CDR3 is TGCGCCAGCAGCTCGGGGGTGTGGAGCAATCAGCCCCAGCATTTT. This translates into CASSSGVWSNQPQHF. V usage is TRBV5-1 and J usage is TRBJ1-5, with D perhaps matching TRBD1 (5 bases). CDR3 length: 15 residues. CDR1 is SGHRS and CDR2 is YFSETQ in the germline V gene. V dropped 3 bases and J dropped 1 base, with 11 bases sitting between them.